The 32 T cell receptor beta chains in this list originate from one sample, sequenced in a study of blood T cell repertoires in COVID-19. Produced via immunoSEQ multiplex PCR; TCRdb's table is partial and in-frame only. The sample carries some 400,000 clones, more than 75% recorded once. What was sequenced was peripheral blood. Source of these receptors: a woman in her sixties with COVID-19, enrolled during active disease.

This CDR3 is CASSQEGQDKNIQYF. Written as DNA, the CDR3 is TGCGCCAGCAGCCAAGAAGGACAGGACAAAAACATTCAGTACTTC. The J gene is TRBJ2-4, the V gene TRBV4-1; 7 bases match TRBD1. Germline CDR1 is MGHRA and CDR2 is YSYEKL. The length of the CDR3 is 15 residues. Trimming took 0 bases from V and 3 from J; bases not matched to a gene: 2.

The rearrangement uses TRBV28 and TRBJ1-1, with D maybe TRBD1 (5 bases). Between the trimmed V and J ends, which lost 2 bases and 0 bases, there was a span of 7 bases. The germline CDR1 and CDR2 sequences are MDHEN and SYDVKM. The CDR3 is made up of 14 amino acids. CDR3 sequence reads: CASSLGGVNTEAFF. CDR3 in DNA: TGTGCCAGCAGTTTAGGAGGGGTGAACACTGAAGCTTTCTTT. The whole variable domain, filled in from reference TRBV28 and TRBJ1-1, reads DVKVTQSSRYLVKRTGEKVFLECVQDMDHENMFWYRQDPGLGLRLIYFSYDVKMKEKGDIPEGYSVSREKKERFSLILESASTNQTSMYLCASSLGGVNTEAFFGQGTRLTVV.

The V gene is TRBV3-1 (or the pseudogene TRBV3-2), the J gene TRBJ2-1; TRBD2 matches at 14 bases. Germline lookup yields CDR1 LGHDT and CDR2 YNNKEL (reference sequence). Trimming removed 4 bases from V and 0 bases from J; junction bases left unmatched: 11. The CDR3 covers 20 residues. The CDR3 DNA is TGTGCCAGCAGCCGAGTCGGACTAGCGGGGGGCTCGAGCTCCTACAATGAGCAGTTCTTC. Its translation: CASSRVGLAGGSSSYNEQFF.

This clone was recorded at least ten times. The V gene is TRBV30, the J gene TRBJ2-7; D is undetermined. V was pared by 3 bases and J by 0 bases, with 12 bases between. Germline V CDR1 and CDR2: GTSNPN, SVGIG (reference sequence). The CDR3 is 14 residues long. For the CDR3, the DNA is TGTGCCTGGAGCGGGTCGGAAGACTCCTACGAGCAGTACTTC. Protein: CAWSGSEDSYEQYF.

This clone was detected a few times. The chain recombines TRBV28 with TRBJ2-2; 10 bases map to TRBD2. Germline V gene data show CDR1 as MDHEN and CDR2 as SYDVKM. CDR3 length: 14 residues. V lost 5 bases to trimming and J lost 7 bases; unmatched junction nucleotides: 4. Written as DNA, the CDR3 is TGTGCCAGCAGTCGGAGCGGGGGGGACGGGGAGCTGTTTTTT. Protein: CASSRSGGDGELFF.

This clone was picked up one time. J is TRBJ2-7 and V is TRBV18; 11 positions agree with TRBD1. CDR1 and CDR2 from the germline V gene are KGHSH and LQKENI. The CDR3 runs 14 residues. V dropped 3 bases and J dropped 6; count of bases not matched to a gene: 4. In DNA, the CDR3 is TGTGCCAGCTCACCGCCCGGGACAGGGGGCGAGCAGTACTTC. Its translation is CASSPPGTGGEQYF.

This chain joins TRBV12-3 or TRBV12-4 and TRBJ2-7; D is perhaps TRBD1 (5 bases). The CDR3 loop spans 12 amino acids. Trimming pared 3 bases from V and 5 bases from J, leaving 8 bases between. CDR3 loop: CASSLTVDEQYF. The CDR3 DNA follows: TGTGCCAGCAGTTTGACAGTAGACGAGCAGTACTTC.

This chain links TRBV11-3 with TRBJ2-3; 10 bases agree with TRBD1. Per germline, CDR1 SGHNT and CDR2 YENEEA. This CDR3 spans 16 amino acids. V trimming: 4 bases; J trimming: 1 base; junction bases outside the gene matches: 5. CDR3 residues: CASSSGQGEGTDTQYF. For the CDR3, the DNA is TGTGCCAGCAGCTCAGGACAGGGGGAGGGCACAGATACGCAGTATTTT.

The chain recombines TRBV6-5 with TRBJ2-2; 8 bases map to TRBD1. The J segment lost 8 bases and the V segment lost 6 bases, leaving 8 bases of the junction unmatched. Germline-derived CDR1 and CDR2 are MNHEY and SVGAGI. The CDR3 covers 14 residues. CDR3 DNA sequence: TGTGCCAGCAGACGTCAGGGGGCCAGAGGGGAGCTGTTTTTT. Amino acid sequence: CASRRQGARGELFF.

J is TRBJ1-4 and V is TRBV7-8, with a possible D match to TRBD1 (5 bases). V was pared by 4 bases and J by 7 bases, with 10 bases between. Germline V CDR1 and CDR2: SGHVS, FQNEAQ. There are 13 residues in the CDR3. CDR3 DNA: TGTGCCAGCAGCTCAGGGTTAAGTGAAAAACTGTTTTTT. Residues: CASSSGLSEKLFF.

V and J are TRBV5-1 and TRBJ2-2; the D gene is possibly TRBD1 (6 bases). The CDR3 covers 15 residues. Germline V CDR1 and CDR2: SGHRS, YFSETQ. The V and J ends lost 0 bases and 3 bases respectively, with 9 bases between them. Here the CDR3 reads CASSLGGLDTGELFF. CDR3 sequence (DNA): TGCGCCAGCAGCTTGGGGGGGCTGGACACCGGGGAGCTGTTTTTT.

This chain joins TRBV6-5 and TRBJ2-3, with 10 nucleotides matching TRBD2. The CDR3 sequence is 15 residues long. The germline gives CDR1 MNHEY, CDR2 SVGAGI. Trimming removed 8 bases from V and 1 base from J; junction bases left unmatched: 6. CDR3 nucleotides: TGTGCCAGCGGGCCCGGGACTAGCGGCACAGATACGCAGTATTTT. Translating it yields CASGPGTSGTDTQYF.

The J gene is TRBJ1-5, the V gene TRBV6-6; a possible D gene is TRBD1 (5 bases). Trimming removed 2 bases at V and 6 bases at J, with 14 bases between. CDR3 size: 15 residues. The V gene's germline CDR1 is MNHNY and CDR2 SVGAGI (reference sequence). The CDR3 DNA follows: TGTGCCAGCAGTTACCGGGGGGGGGAGGGTCAGCCCCAGCATTTT. Its translation: CASSYRGGEGQPQHF.

The chain recombines TRBV19 with TRBJ1-2; a possible D gene is TRBD1 (5 bases). Trimming stripped 8 bases from V and 4 bases from J, with 11 bases between. This CDR3 contains 12 residues. CDR1 is LNHDA and CDR2 is SQIVND in the germline V gene (reference sequence). DNA of the CDR3: TGTGCCAGTCAGACAGTCCCCTATGGCTACACCTTC. Translation gives CASQTVPYGYTF.

The rearrangement joins TRBV13 to TRBJ1-6; possibly TRBD1 for D (6 bases). V lost 1 base, J lost 7 bases, and 11 bases lay in between. The germline V gene has CDR1 PRHDT and CDR2 FYEKMQ (reference sequence). The CDR3 runs 15 residues. This CDR3 is CASSLVDRLNSPLHF. For the CDR3, the DNA is TGTGCCAGCAGCTTAGTTGACAGGTTGAATTCACCCCTCCACTTT. The full variable domain, its missing parts supplied by reference TRBV13 and TRBJ1-6, is AAGVIQSPRHLIKEKRETATLKCYPIPRHDTVYWYQQGPGQDPQFLISFYEKMQSDKGSIPDRFSAQQFSDYHSELNMSSLELGDSALYFCASSLVDRLNSPLHFGNGTRLTVT.

The CDR3 protein is CASSRTGVPSTDTQYF. The CDR3 region has the DNA TGTGCCAGCAGCAGAACAGGGGTACCTAGCACAGATACGCAGTATTTT. The chain uses TRBV11-2 and TRBJ2-3; 7 nucleotides match TRBD1. CDR1 and CDR2 (germline): SGHAT, FQNNGV. After removal of 5 bases from V and 0 bases from J, the junction contained 8 bases not matched to a gene. CDR3 length equals 16 residues. Complete variable domain (other parts from reference TRBV11-2 and TRBJ2-3): EAGVAQSPRYKIIEKRQSVAFWCNPISGHATLYWYQQILGQGPKLLIQFQNNGVVDDSQLPKDRFSAERLKGVDSTLKIQPAKLEDSAVYLCASSRTGVPSTDTQYFGPGTRLTVL.

The V gene is TRBV6-5, the J gene TRBJ1-2, with TRBD1 as a possible D gene (6 bases). This CDR3 is 14 amino acids long. The germline V and J ends were trimmed by 7 bases and 8 bases, with 20 bases remaining between them. The V gene's germline CDR1 is MNHEY and CDR2 SVGAGI. The DNA for the CDR3 is TGTGCCAGCACCGAAGGGGGGGCTAGATACGGCTACACCTTC. It encodes CASTEGGARYGYTF.

The V and J genes are TRBV27 and TRBJ1-6; no clear D gene. This CDR3 is built from 16 residues. CDR1 is MNHEY, CDR2 SMNVEV, per germline (reference sequence). V lost 3 bases to trimming and J lost 3 bases, with 12 bases between them. Written as DNA, the CDR3 is TGTGCCAGCAGTTTCAGGTCCTCGGTCTATAATTCACCCCTCCACTTT. Translating it yields CASSFRSSVYNSPLHF.

The CDR3, as DNA: TGTGCCAGCAGCGTACAGGGGGCTTTGACTGAAGCTTTCTTT. Its translation is CASSVQGALTEAFF. The rearrangement uses TRBV7-2 and TRBJ1-1, with 9 positions matching TRBD1. J gave up 5 bases and V 5 bases, and 6 bases lay outside the gene matches. The CDR3 runs 14 residues. The germline V gene has CDR1 SGHTA and CDR2 FQGNSA.

This chain connects TRBV10-2 to TRBJ2-7; maybe TRBD1 (6 bases). Trimming removed 7 bases from V and 0 bases from J, with 13 bases in between. Germline V gene lookup returns CDR1 WSHSY and CDR2 SAAADI. This CDR3 has 14 residues. CDR3 region: CASTRQALSYEQYF. DNA for the CDR3: TGCGCCAGCACCCGACAGGCTCTCTCCTACGAGCAGTACTTC.

The rearrangement uses TRBV24-1 and TRBJ2-1, with D possibly being TRBD1 (6 bases). The V gene lost 4 bases and the J gene lost 2 bases, with 14 bases spanning the gap. In germline, CDR1 is KGHDR, CDR2 SFDVKD. The CDR3 sequence is 16 residues long. CDR3 in amino acids: CATSDPPKGAYNEQFF. The CDR3 bases are TGTGCCACCAGTGACCCCCCTAAGGGGGCCTACAATGAGCAGTTCTTC.

The chain couples TRBV6-6 to TRBJ1-2, with a weak D call TRBD1 (5 bases). This CDR3 spans 14 amino acids. The germline V gene encodes CDR1 MNHNY and CDR2 SVGAGI (reference sequence). Trimming shortened V by 4 bases and J by 4 bases, and 13 bases separated the two germline ends. The CDR3 spells CASSSGREIYGYTF. As DNA, the CDR3 is TGTGCCAGCAGTTCGGGACGGGAGATCTATGGCTACACCTTC.

V and J are TRBV14 and TRBJ1-2; the D is unclear. The V gene lost 1 base and the J gene lost 8 bases, with 11 bases spanning the gap. The CDR3 length is 13 residues. Germline V gene sequence: CDR1 SGHDN, CDR2 FVKESK. Here the CDR3 reads CASSQVELEGYTF. The CDR3, as DNA: TGTGCCAGCAGCCAAGTGGAGCTCGAGGGCTACACCTTC.

The gene calls are TRBV9 and TRBJ2-1; 14 nucleotides line up with TRBD2. This CDR3 has 18 residues. The ends lost 3 bases at V and 7 bases at J; junction bases unmatched: 12. The germline V gene encodes CDR1 SGDLS and CDR2 YYNGEE. The CDR3 nucleotides are TGTGCCAGCAGCGAAAGTCCGGGACTAGCGGGGGAGGGGAATGAGCAGTTCTTC. As protein: CASSESPGLAGEGNEQFF.

This chain uses TRBV19 with TRBJ1-2, with TRBD1 identical over 7 bases. The CDR3 sequence is 12 residues long. V dropped 8 bases and J dropped 7; count of bases not matched to a gene: 7. The germline V gene has CDR1 LNHDA and CDR2 SQIVND (reference sequence). The CDR3, as DNA: TGTGCCAGTGGGGACAGCAGGGGTGGCTACACCTTC. Translation gives CASGDSRGGYTF.

J is TRBJ1-1 and V is TRBV27, with 7 bases identical to TRBD1. The CDR3 runs 14 residues. Unmatched junction bases numbered 11, after V lost 6 bases and J lost 7 bases. Germline lookup yields CDR1 MNHEY and CDR2 SMNVEV (reference sequence). The CDR3 spells CASSLRTGVSEAFF. For the CDR3, the DNA is TGTGCCAGCAGCCTCAGGACAGGTGTGAGTGAAGCTTTCTTT.

J is TRBJ1-1 and V is TRBV18; unclear D gene. The CDR3 is 16 amino acids. V lost 2 bases and J 1 base, leaving 14 bases between the germline ends. Per germline, CDR1 KGHSH and CDR2 LQKENI. CDR3 nucleotides: TGTGCCAGCTCACCAATCGGAGGAGCGCCGAACACTGAAGCTTTCTTT. As protein: CASSPIGGAPNTEAFF.

The V gene is TRBV4-1, the J gene TRBJ2-7; D possibly corresponds to TRBD1 (6 bases). Deletions cut 0 bases from V and 3 bases from J, with 6 bases between. The CDR3 sequence is 13 residues long. CDR1 is MGHRA and CDR2 is YSYEKL in the germline V gene. CDR3 DNA: TGCGCCAGCAGCCAAGAAGGGGGCTACGAGCAGTACTTC. Translated: CASSQEGGYEQYF.

This clone appeared a few times. The rearrangement uses TRBV10-1 and TRBJ1-2; weak D call: TRBD1 (6 bases). The germline V gene encodes CDR1 WNHNN and CDR2 SYGVQD (reference sequence). With 0 bases removed from V and 8 bases from J, the gap between germline ends came to 10 bases. This CDR3 spans 13 amino acids. In nucleotides, the CDR3 is TGCGCCAGCAGTGAGTCAGGGGGAAGGGGCTACACCTTC. Its protein is CASSESGGRGYTF.

The table lists this clone with a few counts. The chain links TRBV5-1 to TRBJ2-7; 7 nucleotides line up with TRBD1. CDR1 is SGHRS and CDR2 is YFSETQ in the germline V gene. Trimming removed 6 bases from V and 2 bases from J; junction bases left unmatched: 8. The CDR3 length is 14 residues. The CDR3 loop reads CASTHQDRTYEQYF. The CDR3 DNA is TGCGCCAGCACCCATCAGGACAGGACCTACGAGCAGTACTTC.

The rearrangement joins TRBV24-1 to TRBJ2-5, with 9 bases matching TRBD2. The CDR3 is 18 residues long. The V gene's germline CDR1 is KGHDR and CDR2 SFDVKD. The ends lost 7 bases at V and 5 bases at J; junction bases unmatched: 19. The CDR3 is CATSPPLGRGGADETQYF. The CDR3 region has the DNA TGTGCCACCAGCCCCCCCTTGGGTCGCGGGGGGGCCGATGAGACCCAGTACTTC.

This chain joins TRBV5-4 and TRBJ2-7, with a possible D match to TRBD2 (6 bases). In germline, CDR1 is SGHNT, CDR2 YYREEE (reference sequence). The CDR3 loop spans 13 amino acids. Trimming removed 3 bases at V and 6 bases at J, with 13 bases between. Here the CDR3 DNA reads TGTGCCAGCAGCTGGCCCATGGGGGGCGAGCAGTACTTC. Protein: CASSWPMGGEQYF.